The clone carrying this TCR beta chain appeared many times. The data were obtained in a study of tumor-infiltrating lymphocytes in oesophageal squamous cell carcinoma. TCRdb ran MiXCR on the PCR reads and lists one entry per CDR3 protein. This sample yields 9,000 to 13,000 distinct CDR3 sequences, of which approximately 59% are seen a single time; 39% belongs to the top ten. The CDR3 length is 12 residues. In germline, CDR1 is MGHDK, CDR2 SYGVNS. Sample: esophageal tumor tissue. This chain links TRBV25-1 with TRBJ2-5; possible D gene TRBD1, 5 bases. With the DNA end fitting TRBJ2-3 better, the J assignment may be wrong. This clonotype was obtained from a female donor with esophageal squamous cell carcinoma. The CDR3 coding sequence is TGTGCCAGCAGTGACCCTTACAGGTCGCAGTATTTT. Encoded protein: CASSDPYRSQYF.